This T cell receptor (beta chain) came from a study of OX40 agonist ivuxolimab in advanced cancers. Findings of the study overall: Antigen specificity remained undetermined for the expanded peripheral T cells.

V lost 5 bases and J 0 bases, leaving 16 bases between the germline ends. Germline CDR1 is MNHEY and CDR2 is SMNVEV (reference sequence). The CDR3 consists of 16 residues. Some clones are missing from TCRdb's copy, which holds only in-frame ones; the method was immunoSEQ multiplex PCR. Of some 49,000 clones in the sample, 80% to 85% were seen once. With respect to this clone: Its antigen is unidentified.

This specimen was CD4+ or CD8+ T cells sorted from blood, taken in a trial of the OX40 agonist ivuxolimab. The sequence derives from an adult with an advanced solid tumor such as melanoma, head and neck, liver or kidney cancer. This sequence joins TRBV27 and TRBJ1-2, with TRBD1 as a possible D gene (5 bases). CDR3 sequence: CASSQKYRPTNYGYTF. DNA of the CDR3: TGTGCCAGCAGTCAGAAGTACAGGCCAACTAACTATGGCTACACCTTC.